This T cell receptor (beta chain) was found in a study of early T cells in non-severe SARS-CoV-2 infection. Unique molecular identifier tags were affixed to discrete cDNA molecules. TCRdb processed the 5' RACE reads anew with MiXCR; each CDR3 protein has one entry. Here the sample spans about 34,000 distinct CDR3 sequences, less than 8% being singletons. Looked up from germline, CDR1 is MDHEN and CDR2 is SYDVKM. Trimming took 3 bases from V and 3 from J; bases not matched to a gene: 4. This CDR3 is 14 amino acids long. This clonotype was counted at least ten times. V is TRBV28 and J is TRBJ2-7; TRBD1 matches at 8 bases. The clonotype was recovered from an adult who was a healthcare worker with PCR-confirmed SARS-CoV-2 infection or an uninfected control (not recorded which). The material sequenced was whole blood. DNA of the CDR3: TGTGCCAGCAGTTTCGGACAGGGAGTCTACGAGCAGTACTTC. Its translation: CASSFGQGVYEQYF.